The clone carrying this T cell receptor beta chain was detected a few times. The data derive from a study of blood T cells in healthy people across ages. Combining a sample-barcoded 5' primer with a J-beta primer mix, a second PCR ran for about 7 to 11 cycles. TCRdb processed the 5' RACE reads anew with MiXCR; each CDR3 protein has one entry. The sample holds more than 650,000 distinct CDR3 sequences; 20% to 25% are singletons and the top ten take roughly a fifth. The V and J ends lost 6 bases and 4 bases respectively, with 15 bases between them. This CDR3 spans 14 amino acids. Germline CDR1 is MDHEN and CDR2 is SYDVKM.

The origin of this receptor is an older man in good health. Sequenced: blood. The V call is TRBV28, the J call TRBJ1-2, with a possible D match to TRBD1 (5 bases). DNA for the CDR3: TGTGCCAGCAGGACAGCGACCTCTGGCTATGGCTACACCTTC. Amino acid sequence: CASRTATSGYGYTF.